A selection of T cell receptor beta chains follows, all from one sample in a study of blood T cell repertoires in COVID-19. Repertoires were generated with immunoSEQ multiplex PCR, while TCRdb's copy carries only in-frame clones and drops some. The sample contains 200,000 to 250,000 clones, 70% to 85% of which appear only once. Sequencing used PBMCs or T cells enriched from blood (not recorded which). The source is a woman aged 60 to 75 who had recovered from COVID-19. Each CDR3 is given with its conserved first and last residue. The order of the fields is V gene, J gene, D gene, clone size, CDR3 DNA, CDR3 protein. D genes are given only for firm matches. Clone sizes are given selectively: once, few, many, or a class where the clone is expanded.

TRBV19,TRBJ1-1,TRBD1,.,TGTGCCAGTAGTACCGGGACAGACATGAACACTGAAGCTTTCTTT,CASSTGTDMNTEAFF
TRBV10-3,TRBJ1-5,.,.,TGTGCCATCAGTGATGATCAGGGAATCCAGCCCCAGCATTTT,CAISDDQGIQPQHF
TRBV18,TRBJ2-1,.,.,TGTGCCAGCTCACCACCCGACCCCATCCTAGCCCTAGTGTATGAGCAGTTCTTC,CASSPPDPILALVYEQFF
TRBV5-6,TRBJ2-1,.,.,TGTGCCAGCAGCTTGGCTGCGTTCTACAATGAGCAGTTCTTC,CASSLAAFYNEQFF
TRBV6-5,TRBJ1-2,TRBD1,.,TGTGCCAGCAGTTCTTTAACAGGGGGCGGGGGCTATGGCTACACCTTC,CASSSLTGGGGYGYTF
TRBV5-5,TRBJ1-2,.,.,TGTGCCAGCAGCTTGGACAGGCAACCCCACTATGGCTACACCTTC,CASSLDRQPHYGYTF
TRBV5-4,TRBJ2-2,.,.,TGTGCCAGCAGCTTGGGTGGTAGCACCGGGGAGCTGTTTTTT,CASSLGGSTGELFF
TRBV7-2,TRBJ1-4,.,.,TGTGCCAGCAGCGGCCAGGGAGGAACTAATGAAAAACTGTTTTTT,CASSGQGGTNEKLFF
TRBV7-8,TRBJ1-3,.,few,TGTGCCAGCAGCCTAGAGATCAGCGTTATACCCTCTGGAAACACCATATATTTT,CASSLEISVIPSGNTIYF
TRBV19,TRBJ1-1,.,.,TGTGCCAGTACGGCGGGGTTGATCGCGACGAACACTGAAGCTTTCTTT,CASTAGLIATNTEAFF
TRBV4-1,TRBJ2-2,TRBD2,.,TGCGCCAGCAGCCCCTCTGGACTAGCGGGACGAAACACCGGGGAGCTGTTTTTT,CASSPSGLAGRNTGELFF
TRBV27,TRBJ2-1,TRBD2,.,TGTGCCAGCAGTTTGGGGCTAGCGGGAGGGAATGAGCAGTTCTTC,CASSLGLAGGNEQFF
TRBV7-9,TRBJ2-1,.,.,TGTGCCAGCAGGCTTGATGAGAGCTCCTACAATGAGCAGTTCTTC,CASRLDESSYNEQFF
TRBV6-2/TRBV6-3,TRBJ2-1,.,.,TGTGCCAGCAGTTCCGGGGGTGGGGATGAGCAGTTCTTC,CASSSGGGDEQFF
TRBV12-3/TRBV12-4,TRBJ2-1,.,.,TGTGCCACCACTCAGGGCTACAATGAGCAGTTCTTC,CATTQGYNEQFF
TRBV18,TRBJ2-5,.,.,TGTGCCAGCTCACCACCGAGCCGGGAGACCCAGTACTTC,CASSPPSRETQYF
TRBV5-4,TRBJ2-7,.,.,TGTGCCAGCAGCCCGCGGGTGGGTACCTACGAGCAGTACTTC,CASSPRVGTYEQYF
TRBV5-1,TRBJ2-2,.,.,TGCGCCAGCAGCTTGGCGGGGGGCCGCGCCGGGGAGCTGTTTTTT,CASSLAGGRAGELFF
TRBV5-1,TRBJ1-1,TRBD1,few,TGCGCCAGCGGGACAGGGGGGACGAACACTGAAGCTTTCTTT,CASGTGGTNTEAFF
TRBV5-6,TRBJ1-1,.,.,TGTGCCAGCAGCTTAGGGTCTCTAGGCAGGGACACTGAAGCTTTCTTT,CASSLGSLGRDTEAFF
TRBV12-3/TRBV12-4,TRBJ1-1,.,few,TGTGCCAGCAGTTTGAGAACTGAAGCTTTCTTT,CASSLRTEAFF
TRBV3-1/TRBV3-2,TRBJ2-1,.,few,TGTGCCAGCAGCCAAGGTTTCGGGAGCCGGAATGAGCAGTTCTTC,CASSQGFGSRNEQFF
TRBV2,TRBJ2-5,.,.,TGTGCCAGCAGTGTTATAGCGGCAGGGGAGACCCAGTACTTC,CASSVIAAGETQYF
TRBV6-5,TRBJ1-6,TRBD1,.,TGTGCCAGCAGTCGACCGGGACAGGGCAATTCACCCCTCCACTTT,CASSRPGQGNSPLHF
TRBV10-3,TRBJ2-7,TRBD1,once,TGTGCCATCGGCACAGGGGGTTACGAGCAGTACTTC,CAIGTGGYEQYF
TRBV5-6,TRBJ1-4,.,.,TGTGCCAGCAGCTCCCCGGGAAATGAAAAACTGTTTTTT,CASSSPGNEKLFF
TRBV12-5,TRBJ1-1,.,.,TGTGCTAGTGGACTGACACCGAACACTGAAGCTTTCTTT,CASGLTPNTEAFF
TRBV25-1,TRBJ2-2,.,.,TGTGCCACCGCACCAATGACAGGGAACACCGGGGAGCTGTTTTTT,CATAPMTGNTGELFF